Each of the 3 T cell receptor beta chains below was sequenced from the same sample in a study of control samples from healthy donors and cancer patients. Assay used: immunoSEQ multiplex PCR; TCRdb lists only in-frame clones, some missing. The data show about 88,000 clones, 85% to 95% seen once. Material for sequencing was blood. These receptors were collected from a man aged 18 to 29 in good health.

The chain employs TRBV14 and TRBJ1-3; D unresolved. The CDR3 loop spans 15 amino acids. The V end lost 1 base, the J end lost 4 bases, and 11 bases lay between the germline ends. Per germline, CDR1 SGHDN and CDR2 FVKESK. CDR3 nucleotide sequence: TGTGCCAGCAGCCAAGGGTTAACAGTCGGAAACACCATATATTTT. It translates to CASSQGLTVGNTIYF.

This chain links TRBV7-6 with TRBJ2-1, with 14 bases lining up with TRBD2. There are 18 residues in the CDR3. In germline, CDR1 is SGHVS, CDR2 FNYEAQ. V lost 1 base and J lost 8; bases outside the gene matches: 10. The CDR3 bases are TGTGCCAGCAGCTTAGAAATGTCGGGACTAGCGGGAGTTGATGAGCAGTTCTTC. Protein product: CASSLEMSGLAGVDEQFF.

The V gene is TRBV5-1, the J gene TRBJ2-3, with D tentatively TRBD1 (6 bases). The CDR3 consists of 19 residues. Trimming stripped 0 bases from V and 2 bases from J, with 22 bases between. Germline V lookup: CDR1 SGHRS, CDR2 YFSETQ. CDR3 nucleotides: TGCGCCAGCAGCTTGGCCGGGGTGACAGGCCTTCCCCCCACAGATACGCAGTATTTT. This encodes CASSLAGVTGLPPTDTQYF.